This TCR beta chain was found in a study of T cell responses to AZD1222 COVID-19 vaccine. Data came from immunoSEQ multiplex PCR; TCRdb stores just in-frame clones and leaves some out. Found here are 150,000 or so clones, over 85% of them singletons; the top ten hold about 5%. Trimming left V 3 bases short and J 0 bases short, with 12 bases between. Per germline, CDR1 LNHDA and CDR2 SQIVND (reference sequence). There are 17 residues in the CDR3. Sequencing was performed on peripheral blood, taken on day 0 of AZD1222 vaccination. The sequence was obtained from an adult in good health. The chain employs TRBV19 and TRBJ1-6; D gene unclear. The CDR3 nucleotides read TGTGCCAGTAGTATCGGTGCGGGTTACTCCTATAATTCACCCCTCCACTTT. As protein: CASSIGAGYSYNSPLHF.